Following are 2 T cell receptor beta chains from one sample sequenced in a study of cytomegalovirus exposure and HLA in healthy donors. The PCR employed 60 Vbeta primers together with 13 Jbeta primers. Assay: immunoSEQ multiplex PCR; the TCRdb copy retains only in-frame clones and omits some. The table includes 200,000 to 250,000 clones, roughly 80% detected once. Input material: PBMCs. These receptors originate from a girl between 5 and 17 years old in good health and CMV-seronegative.

The chain combines TRBV29-1 with TRBJ2-5, with D unresolved. V lost 1 base, J lost 4 bases, and 13 bases lay in between. Germline values: CDR1 SQVTM, CDR2 ANQGSEA. The length of the CDR3 is 14 residues. Here the CDR3 reads CSVEGQSWAETQYF. The CDR3 DNA reads as TGCAGCGTTGAAGGCCAGTCTTGGGCAGAGACCCAGTACTTC.

This clone appeared once. This chain connects TRBV29-1 to TRBJ2-1; possibly TRBD2 for D (5 bases). V was clipped by 1 base and J by 2 bases, with 15 bases between them. The CDR3 extends over 16 amino acids. Per germline, CDR1 SQVTM and CDR2 ANQGSEA. CDR3 amino acids: CSVEVRADGAYNEQFF. The CDR3 region has the DNA TGCAGCGTTGAAGTCCGGGCGGACGGGGCCTACAATGAGCAGTTCTTC.